The source of this T cell receptor beta chain is a study of OX40 agonist ivuxolimab in advanced cancers. Some background on the complete study: Ivuxolimab was a fully human IgG2 agonistic monoclonal antibody targeting the costimulatory receptor OX40 (CD134). Intravenous ivuxolimab was administered to patients every 2 weeks at six dose levels: 0.01, 0.1, 0.3, 1.5, 3 and 10 mg/kg. Of the roughly 53 patients in dose escalation, about 20 had hepatocellular carcinoma, approximately 15 had melanoma, 9 had renal cell carcinoma and 9 had head and neck cancer. In the dose-escalation cohort, 75% to 90% of patients were male, and the mean age was approximately 60 years with a range of roughly 23 to 90. Patients were allowed to have had prior anti-PD-1, anti-PD-L1 or anti-CTLA-4 therapy, and about 40% of the dose-escalation patients had been treated with checkpoint inhibitors. Three dose-escalation patients achieved partial responses, one with hepatocellular carcinoma and two with cutaneous melanoma. Peripheral TCRbeta sequencing aimed to test whether ivuxolimab altered TCR sequence diversity and caused clonal T-cell expansion. The monotherapy dose-escalation portion (N ≈ 57 patients) of the phase I ivuxolimab trial is reported in the paper. Here is what the overall study found, with its caveats: Clonal expansion of both CD4+ and CD8+ blood T cells was observed from baseline to week 6 at doses 0.1 to 3.0 mg/kg. Partial responders in the 0.1-3.0 mg/kg groups had among the lowest normalized peripheral clonal expansion, especially among CD8+ T cells. Low levels of normalized T-cell clonal expansion were also seen in some nonresponding patients. The antigen specificity of the peripheral T cells that underwent clonal expansion was not determined. After ivuxolimab, CD8+ T cells had more expanded clones than CD4+ T cells on average.

The trial excluded patients who had a history of autoimmune disease or were on systemic immunosuppression. Peripheral blood for TCR sequencing was collected from all dose cohorts at baseline, on cycle 4 day 1, and on cycle 7 day 1. The samples were taken from a phase I, first-in-human, multicenter, open-label dose-escalation trial of ivuxolimab. Adults with locally advanced or metastatic melanoma, renal cell, hepatocellular, or head and neck squamous cell carcinoma were enrolled in the trial. Before TCR sequencing, CD4+ and CD8+ T cells were separately sorted from peripheral blood. For sequencing of the TCRbeta CDR3 region, genomic DNA was extracted from the sorted cells. TCRbeta CDR3 regions were sequenced using the immunoSEQ Assay. Held by TCRdb, this immuneACCESS table contains in-frame sequences only and omits some clones. Under half of the omission traces to an unresolved V gene where checked; the cause of the rest is unknown. In this sample the table shows about 73,000 clones, under 95% of which occur a single time. About 10% of the sample is taken by the ten largest.

Relative to germline, V is 5 bases shorter and J is 2 bases shorter, with 8 bases between their ends. The CDR3 runs 13 amino acids, cysteine and phenylalanine included. The only DNA kept is the CDR3, 39 bases in frame from the first base. As to this clone: Its antigen remains undetermined. Per-nucleotide qualities are absent, and no much larger clonotype sits a single base away.

This clonotype was obtained from an adult with an advanced solid tumor such as melanoma, head and neck, liver or kidney cancer. The sample consisted of CD4+ or CD8+ T cells sorted from blood, taken in a trial of the OX40 agonist ivuxolimab. The chain is assembled from TRBV6-7 and TRBJ2-3, with the D segment identity uncertain. TRBV6-7 is flagged as an ORF with uncertain function. The DNA is TGTGCCAGCAGTCTCAGAATCACAGATACGCAGTATTTT. Translated, it gives CASSLRITDTQYF.